Each of the 7 T cell receptor beta chains below was sequenced from the same sample in a study of shared clonotypes between healthy human individuals. Measured with immunoSEQ multiplex PCR; TCRdb has only the in-frame clones, and not every one. The sample records 1.5 million to 1.9 million clones, 95% to 99% being singletons. Sequencing was carried out using naive CD4+ T cells sorted from blood. Subset here: CD45RA+ positively selected. Source of these receptors: a man aged 30 to 45 in good health.

In regard to this clone: Other DNA sequences within the sample encode an identical CDR3. This chain joins TRBV6-5 and TRBJ1-5; unclear D gene. Germline V CDR1 and CDR2: MNHEY, SVGAGI. Deletions cut 2 bases from V and 0 bases from J, with 2 bases between. This CDR3 contains 13 residues. CDR3 DNA sequence: TGTGCCAGCAGTTACAGTAGCAATCAGCCCCAGCATTTT. Its translation: CASSYSSNQPQHF.

The chain combines TRBV5-1 with TRBJ2-7; tentative D call: TRBD1 (5 bases). Trimming shortened V by 7 bases and J by 2 bases, and 16 bases separated the two germline ends. Germline CDR1 reads SGHRS; CDR2 reads YFSETQ. This CDR3 has 14 residues. This CDR3 is CASSSTGPTYEQYF. The CDR3 DNA reads TGCGCCAGCTCCTCCACAGGCCCAACCTACGAGCAGTACTTC.

The gene calls are TRBV7-2 and TRBJ1-2, with D possibly matching TRBD1 (5 bases). CDR3 size: 16 residues. Trimming removed 3 bases at V and 8 bases at J, with 22 bases between. Germline loops: CDR1 SGHTA, CDR2 FQGNSA. DNA for the CDR3: TGTGCCAGCAGCTTCCTGCCAGGGAAAGGGGCGAAGGGCTACACCTTC. It translates to CASSFLPGKGAKGYTF.

This chain connects TRBV19 to TRBJ2-2, with 8 bases lining up with TRBD2. Germline V gives CDR1 LNHDA, CDR2 SQIVND (reference sequence). The V and J ends lost 1 base and 4 bases, in that order; junction bases with no gene match: 5. The CDR3 has 16 residues. CDR3 loop: CASSIASGSVTGELFF. The CDR3 DNA is TGTGCCAGTAGTATAGCTAGCGGGTCGGTCACCGGGGAGCTGTTTTTT. Looking up the rest from reference TRBV19 and TRBJ2-2 gives the full variable domain: DGGITQSPKYLFRKEGQNVTLSCEQNLNHDAMYWYRQDPGQGLRLIYYSQIVNDFQKGDIAEGYSVSREKKESFPLTVTSAQKNPTAFYLCASSIASGSVTGELFFGEGSRLTVL.

The chain combines TRBV5-4 with TRBJ2-7, with D tentatively TRBD1 (6 bases). The V and J ends lost 5 bases and 1 base respectively, with 10 bases between them. CDR1 SGHNT and CDR2 YYREEE come from the germline V gene (reference sequence). This CDR3 comprises 13 residues. The CDR3 DNA follows: TGTGCCAGCAGTGGACAGCCATCCTACGAGCAGTACTTC. This gives the protein CASSGQPSYEQYF.

The rearrangement uses TRBV4-1 and TRBJ1-5; no definite D call. Trimming took off 0 bases at V and 0 bases at J, with 9 bases between the two ends. CDR1 and CDR2 (germline): MGHRA, YSYEKL. The CDR3 spans 16 residues. The chain's CDR3 is CASSQESDYSNQPQHF. CDR3 DNA sequence: TGCGCCAGCAGCCAAGAATCTGATTATAGCAATCAGCCCCAGCATTTT.

The chain combines TRBV6-6 with TRBJ2-5; D perhaps matches TRBD2 (6 bases). CDR3 size: 16 residues. V shed 0 bases and J shed 5 bases, with 16 bases lying between them. Germline V CDR1 and CDR2: MNHNY, SVGAGI (reference sequence). CDR3 sequence: CASSYSSAGRWETQYF. The DNA for the CDR3 is TGTGCCAGCAGTTACTCTTCCGCAGGGAGGTGGGAGACCCAGTACTTC.